This T cell receptor (beta chain) was identified in a study of CD8+ T cells in alopecia areata. Study-wide context: Treatment with tofacitinib (6 to 18 months) was followed by 6 months off drug. Notes on the study in general: In scalp and blood during tofacitinib, many expanded lesional clones persisted. Greater clonality was observed in lesional scalp samples, especially alopecia totalis/universalis, versus normal scalp.

CDR1 and CDR2 from the germline V gene are MGHRA and YSYEKL. This CDR3 has 16 residues. The V end lost 0 bases, the J end lost 2 bases, and 13 bases lay between the germline ends. Noted treatment: oral pan-JAK inhibitor, 5-10 mg twice daily. It was from alopecia areata patients that lesional scalp punch biopsies and peripheral blood were collected. On this clone itself: Its specificity is unknown.

cDNA prepared by RNA extraction and subsequent reverse transcription served as the template for sequencing. The repertoire was sequenced with immunoSEQ multiplex PCR; TCRdb's copy has only in-frame clones and lacks some. Counted here are around 140,000 clones, about 59% occurring once; the ten biggest clones make up approximately 16%. The material sequenced was CD8+ T cells sorted from blood, taken at week 4, from a patient treated with tofacitinib. J is TRBJ1-1 and V is TRBV4-1, with a weak D call TRBD1 (6 bases). This receptor was identified in a human donor with alopecia areata. The DNA for the CDR3 is TGCGCCAGCAGCCAAGACAGGGGAACAGGAAACACTGAAGCTTTCTTT. It translates to CASSQDRGTGNTEAFF.